The 8 T cell receptor beta chains in this list originate from one sample, sequenced in a study of T cells in Graves' hyperthyroidism and ophthalmopathy (dated by TCRdb to between 2018 and 2021). The library was built by means of multiplex PCR. The run used an Illumina HiSeq 2000. Amplification of TCR beta CDR3 regions was carried out from RNA transcripts. The TCR CDR3 was subjected to a first round of RT-PCR using the HTBI primer set and the Qiagen OneStep RT-PCR kit. TCRdb reprocessed the public reads (quality trimming at Q25 with fastp, clone calling with MiXCR) and kept in-frame beta chains. Rows with one shared CDR3 protein collapse into an entry with the most common genes and DNA. The table for this sample lists under 350,000 distinct CDR3 sequences; approximately 22% of them were counted only once. Roughly 52% of the sample is taken by the ten largest. The sequenced sample was blood. The receptors were gathered from a woman between 50 and 59 years old with Graves' hyperthyroidism.

V gene TRBV2 combines with J gene TRBJ1-2, with TRBD1 matching 9 bases. V was pared by 9 bases and J by 7 bases, with 9 bases of the junction left unmatched. Germline CDR1 is SNHLY and CDR2 is FYNNEI. The CDR3 covers 13 residues. This CDR3 is CARSGQGPGGYTF. DNA for the CDR3: TGTGCCAGGTCCGGACAGGGGCCGGGTGGCTACACCTTC. The variable domain in full, with the rest retrieved from reference TRBV2 and TRBJ1-2, is EPEVTQTPSHQVTQMGQEVILRCVPISNHLYFYWYRQILGQKVEFLVSFYNNEISEKSEIFDDQFSVERPDGSNFTLKIRSTKLEDSAMYFCARSGQGPGGYTFGSGTRLTVV.

The J gene is TRBJ2-5, the V gene TRBV9, with D maybe TRBD2 (5 bases). V lost 4 bases and J 5 bases, leaving 21 bases between the germline ends. Germline values: CDR1 SGDLS, CDR2 YYNGEE. This CDR3 spans 16 amino acids. The CDR3 loop is CASSPPGMRVGETQYF. In DNA form, the CDR3 reads TGTGCCAGCAGCCCCCCTGGTATGAGGGTTGGGGAGACCCAGTACTTC.

The genes are TRBV6-1 and TRBJ2-7; D is possibly TRBD2 (7 bases). CDR3 length: 13 amino acids. The germline CDR1 and CDR2 sequences are MNHNS and SASEGT. V was cut by 7 bases and J by 4 bases, with 14 bases left in between. CDR3 nucleotide sequence: TGTGCCAGCAAACGGGGAGGGGGATACGAGCAGTACTTC. Its translation is CASKRGGGYEQYF.

This clonotype was observed many times. The chain joins TRBV11-3 to TRBJ2-1; TRBD2 matches at 8 bases. The CDR3 contains 15 residues. CDR1 and CDR2 (germline): SGHNT, YENEEA. V shed 6 bases and J 1 base; nucleotides not matched to a gene: 5. Here the CDR3 DNA reads TGTGCCAGCAGTCGAGCGGGAGTTTCCTACAATGAGCAGTTCTTC. It specifies CASSRAGVSYNEQFF. The full variable domain, rest sourced from reference TRBV11-3 and TRBJ2-1, is EAGVVQSPRYKIIEKKQPVAFWCNPISGHNTLYWYLQNLGQGPELLIRYENEEAVDDSQLPKDRFSAERLKGVDSTLKIQPAELGDSAVYLCASSRAGVSYNEQFFGPGTRLTVL.

The chain carries TRBV6-1 and TRBJ1-4; the D gene is possibly TRBD1 (5 bases). The CDR3 is 16 residues long. Germline V gene lookup returns CDR1 MNHNS and CDR2 SASEGT. The V gene lost 5 bases and the J gene lost 8 bases, with 21 bases spanning the gap. The CDR3 loop reads CASSTPGGDRGEKLFF. CDR3 nucleotide sequence: TGTGCCAGCAGTACCCCGGGGGGGGACCGGGGGGAAAAACTGTTTTTT.

The table lists this clonotype with many counts. This chain's CDR3 is CASSQEAANQPQHF. The CDR3 DNA reads TGTGCCAGCAGCCAAGAGGCAGCGAATCAGCCCCAGCATTTT. The V call is TRBV3-1, the J call TRBJ1-5; no clear D. Looked up from germline, CDR1 is LGHDT and CDR2 is YNNKEL (reference sequence). CDR3 length: 14 amino acids. V was cut by 0 bases and J by 4 bases, with 7 bases left in between.

This clonotype was observed at least ten times. The gene calls are TRBV20-1 and TRBJ2-5; D ambiguous. The germline V gene has CDR1 DFQATT and CDR2 SNEGSKA (reference sequence). Trimming took off 4 bases at V and 3 bases at J, with 3 bases between the two ends. The CDR3 is made up of 10 amino acids. The CDR3 loop is CSATEETQYF. Written as DNA, the CDR3 is TGCAGTGCTACCGAAGAGACCCAGTACTTC.

This clonotype was counted ten times or more. V gene TRBV28 combines with J gene TRBJ2-1; tentative D call: TRBD1 (7 bases). The germline CDR1 and CDR2 sequences are MDHEN and SYDVKM. Trimming took 7 bases from V and 5 from J, leaving 15 bases between them. The CDR3 contains 14 residues. CDR3 nucleotides: TGTGCCAGCAAAGGCGGGGACAGTCACAATGAGCAGTTCTTC. This codes for CASKGGDSHNEQFF.